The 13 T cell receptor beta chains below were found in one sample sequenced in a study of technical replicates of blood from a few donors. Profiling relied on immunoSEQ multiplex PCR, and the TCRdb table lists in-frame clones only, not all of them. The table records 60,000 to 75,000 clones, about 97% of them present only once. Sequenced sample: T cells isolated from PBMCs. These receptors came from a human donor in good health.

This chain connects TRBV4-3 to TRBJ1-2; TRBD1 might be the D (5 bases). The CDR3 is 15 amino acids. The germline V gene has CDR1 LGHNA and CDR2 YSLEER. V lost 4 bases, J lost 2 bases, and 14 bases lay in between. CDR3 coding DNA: TGCGCCAGCAGCCGGAGGGGAGGCGTCAACTATGGCTACACCTTC. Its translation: CASSRRGGVNYGYTF.

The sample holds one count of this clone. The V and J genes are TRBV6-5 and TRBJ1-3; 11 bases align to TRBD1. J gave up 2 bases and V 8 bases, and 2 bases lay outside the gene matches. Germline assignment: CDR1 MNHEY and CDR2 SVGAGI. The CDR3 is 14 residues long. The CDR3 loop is CASRGQGAGNTIYF. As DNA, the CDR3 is TGTGCCAGCCGGGGACAGGGGGCTGGAAACACCATATATTTT.

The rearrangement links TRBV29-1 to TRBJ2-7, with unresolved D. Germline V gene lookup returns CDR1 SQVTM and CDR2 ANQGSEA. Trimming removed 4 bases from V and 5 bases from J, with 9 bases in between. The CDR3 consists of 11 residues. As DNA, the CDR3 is TGCAGCGTTGTTTATTCGGACGAGCAGTACTTC. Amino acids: CSVVYSDEQYF.

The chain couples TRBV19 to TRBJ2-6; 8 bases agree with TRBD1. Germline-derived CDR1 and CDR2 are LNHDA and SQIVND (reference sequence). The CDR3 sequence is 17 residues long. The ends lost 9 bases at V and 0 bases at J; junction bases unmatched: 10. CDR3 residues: CASSGGWGSSGANVLTF. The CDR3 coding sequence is TGTGCCAGCTCAGGGGGCTGGGGGTCCTCTGGGGCCAACGTCCTGACTTTC.

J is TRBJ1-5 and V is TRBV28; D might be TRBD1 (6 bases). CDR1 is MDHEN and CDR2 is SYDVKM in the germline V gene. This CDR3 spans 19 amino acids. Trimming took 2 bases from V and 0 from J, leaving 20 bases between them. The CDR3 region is CASSLTNRVLFHSNQPQHF. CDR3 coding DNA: TGTGCCAGCAGTTTAACTAACAGGGTGCTTTTCCATAGCAATCAGCCCCAGCATTTT.

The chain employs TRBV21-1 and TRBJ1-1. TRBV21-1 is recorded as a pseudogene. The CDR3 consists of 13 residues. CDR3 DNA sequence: TGTGCCAGCATCGGGGGGTGTAGAGCTGAAGCTTTCTTT. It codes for CASIGGCRAEAFF.

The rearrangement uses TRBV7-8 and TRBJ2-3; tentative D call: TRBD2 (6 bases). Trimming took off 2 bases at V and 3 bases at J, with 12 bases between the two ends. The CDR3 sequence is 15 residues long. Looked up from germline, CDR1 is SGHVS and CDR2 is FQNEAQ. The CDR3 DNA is TGTGCCAGCAGCTTAATCCAGCGGGTTACAGATACGCAGTATTTT. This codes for CASSLIQRVTDTQYF.

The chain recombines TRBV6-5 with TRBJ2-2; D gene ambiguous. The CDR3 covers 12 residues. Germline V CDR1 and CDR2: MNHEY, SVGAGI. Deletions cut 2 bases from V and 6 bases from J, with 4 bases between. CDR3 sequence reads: CASSYGPGELFF. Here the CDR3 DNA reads TGTGCCAGCAGTTACGGCCCCGGGGAGCTGTTTTTT.

CDR3 sequence: CASSSRQYDLRTDTQYF. In nucleotides, the CDR3 is TGTGCCAGCAGCTCCCGACAGTACGACCTTCGCACAGATACGCAGTATTTT. The V call is TRBV13, the J call TRBJ2-3; weak D call: TRBD1 (5 bases). This CDR3 has 17 amino acids. Between the trimmed V and J ends, which lost 4 bases and 1 base, there was a span of 18 bases. Germline values: CDR1 PRHDT, CDR2 FYEKMQ (reference sequence). Full variable domain (missing parts from reference TRBV13 and TRBJ2-3): AAGVIQSPRHLIKEKRETATLKCYPIPRHDTVYWYQQGPGQDPQFLISFYEKMQSDKGSIPDRFSAQQFSDYHSELNMSSLELGDSALYFCASSSRQYDLRTDTQYFGPGTRLTVL.

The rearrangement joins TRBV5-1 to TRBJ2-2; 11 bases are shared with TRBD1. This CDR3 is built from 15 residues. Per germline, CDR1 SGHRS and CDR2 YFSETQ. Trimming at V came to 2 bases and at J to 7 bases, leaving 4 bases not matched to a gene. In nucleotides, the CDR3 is TGCGCCAGCAGCTTCGCGGGACAGGGGGTCGGGGAGCTGTTTTTT. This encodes CASSFAGQGVGELFF.

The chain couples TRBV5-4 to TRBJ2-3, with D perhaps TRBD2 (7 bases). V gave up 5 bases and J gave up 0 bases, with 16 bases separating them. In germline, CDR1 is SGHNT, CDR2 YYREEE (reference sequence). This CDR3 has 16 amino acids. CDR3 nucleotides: TGTGCCAGCAGGAGGGGGGGCCCAACTAGCACAGATACGCAGTATTTT. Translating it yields CASRRGGPTSTDTQYF. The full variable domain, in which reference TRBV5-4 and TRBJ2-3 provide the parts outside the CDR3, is ETGVTQSPTHLIKTRGQQVTLRCSSQSGHNTVSWYQQALGQGPQFIFQYYREEENGRGNFPPRFSGLQFPNYSSELNVNALELDDSALYLCASRRGGPTSTDTQYFGPGTRLTVL.

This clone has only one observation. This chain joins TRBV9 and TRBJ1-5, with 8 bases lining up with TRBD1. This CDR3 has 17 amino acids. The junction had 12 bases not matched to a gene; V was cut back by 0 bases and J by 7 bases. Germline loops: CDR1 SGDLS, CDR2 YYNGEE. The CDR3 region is CASSVVLGAGGEQPQHF. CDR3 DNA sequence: TGTGCCAGCAGCGTAGTTCTAGGGGCAGGGGGCGAACAGCCCCAGCATTTT.

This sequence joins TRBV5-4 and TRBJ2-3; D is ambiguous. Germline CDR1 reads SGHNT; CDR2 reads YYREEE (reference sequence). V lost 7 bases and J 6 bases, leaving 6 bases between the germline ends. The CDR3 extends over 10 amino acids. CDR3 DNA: TGTGCCAGCCTTGGCGATACGCAGTATTTT. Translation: CASLGDTQYF.